Below are 5 T cell receptor beta chains sequenced from a single sample in a study of T cells after yellow fever vaccination. TCRdb fed the 5' RACE reads into MiXCR, producing one record per CDR3 protein. Here the sample spans about 310,000 distinct CDR3 sequences, more than 3% being singletons. The sample in question was PBMCs, obtained on the day of the yellow fever booster vaccination. The receptors were sampled from a man aged 18-30 years who received the YFV17D yellow fever vaccine.

With regard to this clonotype: A much larger clone is a single base away; this may be a read error. The V and J genes are TRBV7-9 and TRBJ1-6; perhaps TRBD1 as D (5 bases). The V gene's germline CDR1 is SEHNR and CDR2 FQNEAQ (reference sequence). The CDR3 consists of 15 residues. CDR3 in amino acids: CASSSRQPASSPIHF. In DNA form, the CDR3 reads TGTGCCAGCAGCTCTCGACAGCCTGCAAGTTCACCCATCCACTTT.

This clonotype has a count of ten or more. The V gene is TRBV7-9, the J gene TRBJ1-1, with D possibly matching TRBD1 (5 bases). Per the germline V gene, CDR1 is SEHNR and CDR2 is FQNEAQ (reference sequence). The CDR3 covers 15 residues. The ends were cut back, 5 bases at V and 3 bases at J, with 16 bases in the middle. The CDR3 protein is CASSPRAGQYTEAFF. CDR3 nucleotides: TGTGCCAGCAGCCCCCGGGCAGGACAATACACTGAAGCTTTCTTT.

This clonotype was seen many times. The chain links TRBV7-2 to TRBJ2-5, with 7 bases aligning to TRBD2. J lost 4 bases, V lost 5 bases, and 4 bases had no gene match. The CDR3 is made up of 13 amino acids. In germline, CDR1 is SGHTA, CDR2 FQGNSA. The CDR3 protein is CASSGGGTETQYF. The CDR3 DNA sequence: TGTGCCAGCAGCGGGGGGGGTACAGAGACCCAGTACTTC.

The rearrangement uses TRBV5-1 and TRBJ2-3; D might be TRBD1 (6 bases). The germline gives CDR1 SGHRS, CDR2 YFSETQ. V was clipped by 4 bases and J by 5 bases, with 14 bases between them. The CDR3 is made up of 14 amino acids. The CDR3 DNA reads as TGCGCCAGCAGCCTAGGACAGCTGGGAGATACGCAGTATTTT. Translating gives CASSLGQLGDTQYF.

This rearrangement joins TRBV6-4 to TRBJ2-3; 8 bases map to TRBD2. The germline gives CDR1 MRHNA, CDR2 SNTAGT. V shed 0 bases and J 1 base; nucleotides not matched to a gene: 0. The CDR3 loop spans 15 amino acids. CDR3 coding DNA: TGTGCCAGCAGTGACTCGCGGGGGGGCACAGATACGCAGTATTTT. This sequence encodes CASSDSRGGTDTQYF.